The 15 T cell receptor beta chains below were found in one sample sequenced in a study of cytomegalovirus exposure and HLA in healthy donors. The primer mix had 60 Vbeta and 13 Jbeta primers. Only in-frame clones appear in the TCRdb table, and some are missing; sequencing was by immunoSEQ multiplex PCR. Counted here are some 120,000 clones, over 60% occurring once; the ten biggest clones make up 1% to 1.5%. The sample was PBMCs. The receptors were gathered from a female donor in good health and CMV-seronegative.

The V gene is TRBV6-1, the J gene TRBJ1-3; no firm D call. From germline, CDR1 is MNHNS and CDR2 SASEGT. This CDR3 has 16 residues. The ends were cut back, 0 bases at V and 2 bases at J, with 11 bases in the middle. CDR3 in DNA: TGTGCCAGCAGTGAAGCGCGGGCGGTTCCTGGAAACACCATATATTTT. This codes for CASSEARAVPGNTIYF.

The count of this clone is one. This rearrangement joins TRBV13 to TRBJ1-4, with 7 positions matching TRBD1. Germline CDR1 is PRHDT and CDR2 is FYEKMQ (reference sequence). With 5 bases clipped from V and 7 bases from J, the junction kept 10 bases outside the gene matches. The CDR3 spans 15 residues. CDR3 in DNA: TGTGCCAGCAGCCTGAAGGGGGCAGCTGCTGAAAAACTGTTTTTT. Residues: CASSLKGAAAEKLFF.

This clone came up once. The V and J genes are TRBV6-5 and TRBJ2-7; TRBD1 aligns across 11 bases. V trimming: 4 bases; J trimming: 0 bases; junction bases outside the gene matches: 2. Germline CDR1 is MNHEY and CDR2 is SVGAGI. There are 15 residues in the CDR3. Written as DNA, the CDR3 is TGTGCCAGCAGTTCTGGGACAGGGGGCTCCTACGAGCAGTACTTC. It encodes CASSSGTGGSYEQYF.

The gene calls are TRBV30 and TRBJ1-4, with TRBD1 matching 7 bases. Trimming took 3 bases from V and 10 from J; bases not matched to a gene: 11. Germline-derived CDR1 and CDR2 are GTSNPN and SVGIG (reference sequence). This CDR3 has 14 amino acids. The CDR3 nucleotides are TGTGCCTGGAGACAGGGGACGAGGGCCGGAAAACTGTTTTTT. Its protein product is CAWRQGTRAGKLFF.

The V and J genes are TRBV5-1 and TRBJ1-1; maybe TRBD1 (6 bases). The V and J ends lost 2 bases and 4 bases respectively, with 9 bases between them. From germline, CDR1 is SGHRS and CDR2 YFSETQ. The CDR3 consists of 13 residues. The CDR3 region is CASSFTGTTEAFF. The CDR3 DNA reads as TGCGCCAGCAGCTTTACAGGGACCACTGAAGCTTTCTTT.

V is TRBV19 and J is TRBJ1-4; a weak D match, TRBD1 (6 bases). Germline values: CDR1 LNHDA, CDR2 SQIVND (reference sequence). CDR3 length: 14 residues. V was pared by 5 bases and J by 4 bases, with 11 bases between. DNA for the CDR3: TGTGCCAGTAGTCCCCAGGGGAGTAATGAAAAACTGTTTTTT. Residues: CASSPQGSNEKLFF.

The rearrangement links TRBV12-5 to TRBJ2-1; 7 nucleotides line up with TRBD1. V was clipped by 1 base and J by 5 bases; unmatched bases: 2. The CDR3 is 14 residues long. CDR1 and CDR2 from the germline V gene are LGHNT and FRNRAP. The CDR3 DNA sequence: TGTGCTAGTGGTTTGGGACAGGGTAACAATGAGCAGTTCTTC. It codes for CASGLGQGNNEQFF.

The V and J genes are TRBV6-1 and TRBJ1-2; maybe TRBD1 (5 bases). This CDR3 spans 14 amino acids. V lost 7 bases and J 2 bases, leaving 14 bases between the germline ends. Germline V CDR1 and CDR2: MNHNS, SASEGT. The CDR3 reads CASIMWGENYGYTF. CDR3 nucleotides: TGTGCCAGCATAATGTGGGGGGAGAACTATGGCTACACCTTC.

This clone is a singleton in its sample. The J gene is TRBJ1-2, the V gene TRBV7-9; D is ambiguous. In germline, CDR1 is SEHNR, CDR2 FQNEAQ (reference sequence). Between the trimmed V and J ends, which lost 0 bases and 7 bases, there was a span of 12 bases. CDR3 length: 14 amino acids. This CDR3 reads CASSLATQSGGYTF. CDR3 DNA: TGTGCCAGCAGCTTAGCGACCCAGAGCGGTGGCTACACCTTC. Full variable domain (missing parts from reference TRBV7-9 and TRBJ1-2): DTGVSQNPRHKITKRGQNVTFRCDPISEHNRLYWYRQTLGQGPEFLTYFQNEAQLEKSRLLSDRFSAERPKGSFSTLEIQRTEQGDSAMYLCASSLATQSGGYTFGSGTRLTVV.

The chain combines TRBV12-1 with TRBJ2-5; the D call TRBD2 from the table was never checked on the DNA. TRBV12-1 is an annotated pseudogene. The CDR3 runs to 12 residues. This CDR3 reads CASSIFEETQYF. The DNA for the CDR3 is TGTGCCAGCAGCATTTTCGAAGAGACCCAGTACTTC.

The chain uses TRBV27 and TRBJ2-1; 12 bases line up with TRBD2. Germline V gene data show CDR1 as MNHEY and CDR2 as SMNVEV (reference sequence). The CDR3 runs 20 residues. Unmatched junction bases numbered 12, after V lost 2 bases and J lost 1 base. CDR3 nucleotide sequence: TGTGCCAGCAGTTTAGGCCTCGGACTAGCGGGACGCGTGTCCTACAATGAGCAGTTCTTC. Protein: CASSLGLGLAGRVSYNEQFF.

The chain couples TRBV2 to TRBJ2-1, with a tentative D call TRBD2 (6 bases). The CDR3 covers 12 residues. From germline, CDR1 is SNHLY and CDR2 FYNNEI. The V gene lost 8 bases and the J gene lost 3 bases, with 8 bases spanning the gap. The CDR3 region is CASRRDYNEQFF. CDR3 nucleotides: TGTGCCAGCCGGAGGGACTACAATGAGCAGTTCTTC.

The gene calls are TRBV28 and TRBJ2-5; D may be TRBD2 (5 bases). The ends were cut back, 5 bases at V and 11 bases at J, with 15 bases in the middle. The CDR3 is made up of 12 amino acids. CDR1 and CDR2 from the germline V gene are MDHEN and SYDVKM. CDR3 sequence: CASSPTTWEQYF. The CDR3 DNA reads TGTGCCAGCAGTCCTACCACTTGGGAGCAGTACTTC.

The chain has TRBV9 and TRBJ2-1, with TRBD2 matching over 13 bases. Germline V gene sequence: CDR1 SGDLS, CDR2 YYNGEE. V lost 0 bases, J lost 8 bases, and 8 bases stayed unmatched. The CDR3 contains 17 residues. The CDR3 DNA is TGTGCCAGCAGCGTAGCGAGTGGACTAGCGGGAGTCGATGAGCAGTTCTTC. This sequence encodes CASSVASGLAGVDEQFF. The whole variable domain, remainder taken from reference TRBV9 and TRBJ2-1, is DSGVTQTPKHLITATGQRVTLRCSPRSGDLSVYWYQQSLDQGLQFLIQYYNGEERAKGNILERFSAQQFPDLHSELNLSSLELGDSALYFCASSVASGLAGVDEQFFGPGTRLTVL.

The chain couples TRBV11-2 to TRBJ1-1; tentative D call: TRBD1 (5 bases). The CDR3 loop spans 15 amino acids. The ends were cut back, 2 bases at V and 4 bases at J, with 14 bases in the middle. The germline V gene encodes CDR1 SGHAT and CDR2 FQNNGV. The CDR3 here is CASSLWTGGSTEAFF. The CDR3 region has the DNA TGTGCCAGCAGCTTATGGACGGGGGGAAGCACTGAAGCTTTCTTT.